The source of this T cell receptor beta chain is a study of blood T cell repertoires in COVID-19. Overall study context: T cells, B-cell-depleted T cells, or PBMCs provided the cDNA or gDNA that served as material.

Recovered Cohort 3 donors showed two negative PCRs, clearance, or symptom resolution. Sequencing used immunoSEQ multiplex PCR; TCRdb keeps in-frame clones, though not all of them. The sample holds 150,000 to 200,000 clones, around 80% seen once. CDR3 length: 14 amino acids. Germline-derived CDR1 and CDR2 are LGHDT and YNNKEL (reference sequence). Trimming removed 3 bases at V and 1 base at J, with 10 bases between. The gene calls are TRBV3-1 (or the pseudogene TRBV3-2) and TRBJ2-7; D unclear. The TCR comes from a man in his forties or fifties who had recovered from COVID-19. Specimen: PBMCs or T cells enriched from blood (not recorded which). The CDR3 protein is CASSHIQNSYEQYF. Here the CDR3 DNA reads TGTGCCAGCAGCCATATACAGAATTCCTACGAGCAGTACTTC.